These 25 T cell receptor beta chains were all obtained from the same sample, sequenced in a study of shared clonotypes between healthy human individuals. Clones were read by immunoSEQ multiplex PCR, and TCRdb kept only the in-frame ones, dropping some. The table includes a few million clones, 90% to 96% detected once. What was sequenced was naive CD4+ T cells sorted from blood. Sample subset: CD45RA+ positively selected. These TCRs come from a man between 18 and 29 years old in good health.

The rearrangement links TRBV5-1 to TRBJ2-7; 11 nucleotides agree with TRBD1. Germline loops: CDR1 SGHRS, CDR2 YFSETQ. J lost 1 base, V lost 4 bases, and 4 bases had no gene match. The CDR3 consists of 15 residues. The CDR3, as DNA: TGCGCCAGCAGCCAGGGGACAGGGGGGTCCTACGAGCAGTACTTC. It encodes CASSQGTGGSYEQYF.

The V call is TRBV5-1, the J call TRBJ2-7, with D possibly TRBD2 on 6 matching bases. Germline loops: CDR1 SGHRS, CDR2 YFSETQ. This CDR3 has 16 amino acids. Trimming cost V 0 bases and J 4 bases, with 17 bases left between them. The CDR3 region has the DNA TGCGCCAGCAGCTTGGGGAGTGGGGGGAGGAGGTACGAGCAGTACTTC. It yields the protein CASSLGSGGRRYEQYF.

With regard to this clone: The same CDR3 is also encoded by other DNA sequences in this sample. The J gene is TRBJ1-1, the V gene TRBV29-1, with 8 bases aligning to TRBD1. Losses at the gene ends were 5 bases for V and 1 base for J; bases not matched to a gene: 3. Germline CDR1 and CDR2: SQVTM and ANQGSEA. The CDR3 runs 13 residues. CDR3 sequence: CSVPGTGNTEAFF. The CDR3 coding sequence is TGCAGCGTTCCGGGGACAGGGAACACTGAAGCTTTCTTT.

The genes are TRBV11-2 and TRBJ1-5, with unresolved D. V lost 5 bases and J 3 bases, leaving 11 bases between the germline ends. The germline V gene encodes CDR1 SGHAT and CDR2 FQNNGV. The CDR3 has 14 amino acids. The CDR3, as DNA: TGTGCCAGCAGCGAAATGGACGCCAATCAGCCCCAGCATTTT. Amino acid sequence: CASSEMDANQPQHF.

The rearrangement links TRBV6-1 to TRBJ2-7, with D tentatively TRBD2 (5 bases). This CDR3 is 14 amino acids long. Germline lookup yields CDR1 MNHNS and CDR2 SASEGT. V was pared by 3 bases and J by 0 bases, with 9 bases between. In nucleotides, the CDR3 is TGTGCCAGCAGTGAGGTACGGGACTCCTACGAGCAGTACTTC. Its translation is CASSEVRDSYEQYF.

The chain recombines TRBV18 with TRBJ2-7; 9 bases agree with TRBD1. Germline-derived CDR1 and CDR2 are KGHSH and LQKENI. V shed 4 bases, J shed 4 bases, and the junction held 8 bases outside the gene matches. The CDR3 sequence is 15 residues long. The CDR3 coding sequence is TGTGCCAGCTCACAAGCCGCGGGACAGGGTTACGAGCAGTACTTC. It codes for CASSQAAGQGYEQYF.

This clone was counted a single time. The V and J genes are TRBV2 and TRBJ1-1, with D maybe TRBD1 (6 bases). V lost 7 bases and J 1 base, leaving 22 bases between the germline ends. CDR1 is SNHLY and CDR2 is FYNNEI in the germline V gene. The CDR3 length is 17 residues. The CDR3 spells CASTTPKKKQGNTEAFF. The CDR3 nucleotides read TGTGCCAGCACCACTCCTAAAAAAAAACAGGGGAACACTGAAGCTTTCTTT. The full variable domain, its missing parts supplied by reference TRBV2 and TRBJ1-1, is EPEVTQTPSHQVTQMGQEVILRCVPISNHLYFYWYRQILGQKVEFLVSFYNNEISEKSEIFDDQFSVERPDGSNFTLKIRSTKLEDSAMYFCASTTPKKKQGNTEAFFGQGTRLTVV.

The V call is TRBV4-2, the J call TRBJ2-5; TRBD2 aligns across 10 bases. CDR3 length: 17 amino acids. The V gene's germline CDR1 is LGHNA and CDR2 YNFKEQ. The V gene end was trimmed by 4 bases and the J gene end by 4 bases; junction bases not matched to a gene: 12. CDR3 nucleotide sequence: TGTGCCAGCAGCCCCTCCGGACTAGCGGCGGGAGGAGAGACCCAGTACTTC. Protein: CASSPSGLAAGGETQYF.

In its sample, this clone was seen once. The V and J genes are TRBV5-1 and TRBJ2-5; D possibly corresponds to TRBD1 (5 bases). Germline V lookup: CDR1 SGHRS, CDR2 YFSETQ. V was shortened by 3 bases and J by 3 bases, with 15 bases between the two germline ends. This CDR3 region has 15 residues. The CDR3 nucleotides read TGCGCCAGCAGCTCGACGCCACTCAGGGAAGAGACCCAGTACTTC. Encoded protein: CASSSTPLREETQYF.

The DNA of the CDR3 is TGTGCCAGCAGGGAGGGGACAACTAATGAAAAACTGTTTTTT. Its translation is CASREGTTNEKLFF. This rearrangement joins TRBV6-1 to TRBJ1-4, with D maybe TRBD1 (5 bases). The CDR3 is 14 residues long. Germline V gene data show CDR1 as MNHNS and CDR2 as SASEGT. V was pared by 6 bases and J by 0 bases, with 8 bases between.

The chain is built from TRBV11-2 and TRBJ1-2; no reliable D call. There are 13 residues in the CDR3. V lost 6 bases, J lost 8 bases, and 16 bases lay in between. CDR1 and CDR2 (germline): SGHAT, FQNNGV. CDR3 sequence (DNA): TGTGCCAGCAGTCTACACGGGGAATTGGGCTACACCTTC. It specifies CASSLHGELGYTF.

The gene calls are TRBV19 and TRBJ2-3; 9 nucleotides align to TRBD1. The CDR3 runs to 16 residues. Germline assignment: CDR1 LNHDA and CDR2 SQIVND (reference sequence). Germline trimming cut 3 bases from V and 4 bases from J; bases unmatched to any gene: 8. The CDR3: CASSIGTGKLADTQYF. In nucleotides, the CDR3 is TGTGCCAGTAGTATTGGGACAGGGAAGTTGGCAGATACGCAGTATTTT.

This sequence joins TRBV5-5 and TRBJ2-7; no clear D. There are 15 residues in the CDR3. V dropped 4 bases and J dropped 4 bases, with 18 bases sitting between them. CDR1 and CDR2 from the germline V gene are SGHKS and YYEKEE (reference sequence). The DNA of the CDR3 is TGTGCCAGCAGCGCGCTCCTGGCACAAGGGTACGAGCAGTACTTC. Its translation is CASSALLAQGYEQYF.

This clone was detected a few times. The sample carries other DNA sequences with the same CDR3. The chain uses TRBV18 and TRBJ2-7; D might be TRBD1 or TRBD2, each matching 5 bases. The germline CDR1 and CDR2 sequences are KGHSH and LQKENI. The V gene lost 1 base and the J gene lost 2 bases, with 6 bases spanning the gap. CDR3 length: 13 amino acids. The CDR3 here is CASSPRGTYEQYF. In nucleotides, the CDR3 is TGTGCCAGCTCACCACGGGGGACCTACGAGCAGTACTTC.

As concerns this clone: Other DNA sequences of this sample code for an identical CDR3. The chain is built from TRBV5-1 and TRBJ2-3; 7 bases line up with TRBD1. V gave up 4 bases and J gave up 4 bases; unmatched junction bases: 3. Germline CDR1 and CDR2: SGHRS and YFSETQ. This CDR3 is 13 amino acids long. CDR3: CASSLGQSDTQYF. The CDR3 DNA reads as TGCGCCAGCAGCCTGGGACAGTCAGATACGCAGTATTTT. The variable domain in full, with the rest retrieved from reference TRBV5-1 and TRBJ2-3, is KAGVTQTPRYLIKTRGQQVTLSCSPISGHRSVSWYQQTPGQGLQFLFEYFSETQRNKGNFPGRFSGRQFSNSRSEMNVSTLELGDSALYLCASSLGQSDTQYFGPGTRLTVL.

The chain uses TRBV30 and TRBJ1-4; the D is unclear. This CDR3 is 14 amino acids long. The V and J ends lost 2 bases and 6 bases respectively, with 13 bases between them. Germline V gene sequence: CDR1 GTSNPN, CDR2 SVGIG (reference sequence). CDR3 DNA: TGTGCCTGGAGTCGGTGGAGGTTAGATGAAAAACTGTTTTTT. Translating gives CAWSRWRLDEKLFF.

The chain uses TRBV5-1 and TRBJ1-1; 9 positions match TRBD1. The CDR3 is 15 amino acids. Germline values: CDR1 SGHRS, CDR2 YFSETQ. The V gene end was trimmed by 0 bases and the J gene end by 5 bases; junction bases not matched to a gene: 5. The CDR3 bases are TGCGCCAGCAGCTTGGTACAGGGGGCTTGGACTGAAGCTTTCTTT. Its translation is CASSLVQGAWTEAFF.

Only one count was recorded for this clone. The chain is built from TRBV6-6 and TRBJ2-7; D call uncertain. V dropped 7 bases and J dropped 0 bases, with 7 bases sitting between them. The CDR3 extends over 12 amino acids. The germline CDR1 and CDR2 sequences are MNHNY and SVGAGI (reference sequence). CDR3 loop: CASTGNSYEQYF. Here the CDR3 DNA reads TGTGCCAGCACAGGCAACTCCTACGAGCAGTACTTC.

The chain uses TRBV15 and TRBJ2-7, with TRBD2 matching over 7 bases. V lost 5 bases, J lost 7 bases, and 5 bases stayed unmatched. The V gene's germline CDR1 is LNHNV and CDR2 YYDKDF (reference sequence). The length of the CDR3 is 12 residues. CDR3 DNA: TGTGCCACCAGCCCCCACGGGAGGGAGCAGTACTTC. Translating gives CATSPHGREQYF.

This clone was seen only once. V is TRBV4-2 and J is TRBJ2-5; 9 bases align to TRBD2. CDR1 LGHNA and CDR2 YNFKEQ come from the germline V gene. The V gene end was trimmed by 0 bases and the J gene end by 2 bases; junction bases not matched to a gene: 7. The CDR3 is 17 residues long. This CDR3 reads CASSQDLSGGIQETQYF. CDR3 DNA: TGTGCCAGCAGCCAAGACTTAAGCGGGGGGATACAAGAGACCCAGTACTTC.

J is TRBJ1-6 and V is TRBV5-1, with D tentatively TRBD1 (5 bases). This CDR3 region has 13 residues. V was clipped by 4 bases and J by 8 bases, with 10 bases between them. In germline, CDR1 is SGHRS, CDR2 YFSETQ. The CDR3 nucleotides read TGCGCCAGCAGCGAGGCGGGGGATTCACCCCTCCACTTT. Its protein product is CASSEAGDSPLHF. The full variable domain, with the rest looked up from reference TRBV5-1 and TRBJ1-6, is KAGVTQTPRYLIKTRGQQVTLSCSPISGHRSVSWYQQTPGQGLQFLFEYFSETQRNKGNFPGRFSGRQFSNSRSEMNVSTLELGDSALYLCASSEAGDSPLHFGNGTRLTVT.

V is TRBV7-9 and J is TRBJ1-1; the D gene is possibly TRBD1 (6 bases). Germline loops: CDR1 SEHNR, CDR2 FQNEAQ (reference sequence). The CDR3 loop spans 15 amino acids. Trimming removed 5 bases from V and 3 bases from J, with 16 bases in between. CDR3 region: CASSPRGGADTEAFF. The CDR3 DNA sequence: TGTGCCAGCAGCCCCCGTGGGGGCGCGGACACTGAAGCTTTCTTT. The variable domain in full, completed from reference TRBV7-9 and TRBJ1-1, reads DTGVSQNPRHKITKRGQNVTFRCDPISEHNRLYWYRQTLGQGPEFLTYFQNEAQLEKSRLLSDRFSAERPKGSFSTLEIQRTEQGDSAMYLCASSPRGGADTEAFFGQGTRLTVV.

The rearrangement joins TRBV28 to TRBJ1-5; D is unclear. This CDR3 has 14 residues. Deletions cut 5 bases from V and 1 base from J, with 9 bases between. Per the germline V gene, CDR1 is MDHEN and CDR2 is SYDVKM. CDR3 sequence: CASSRMGSNQPQHF. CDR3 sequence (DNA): TGTGCCAGCAGTAGGATGGGGAGCAATCAGCCCCAGCATTTT.

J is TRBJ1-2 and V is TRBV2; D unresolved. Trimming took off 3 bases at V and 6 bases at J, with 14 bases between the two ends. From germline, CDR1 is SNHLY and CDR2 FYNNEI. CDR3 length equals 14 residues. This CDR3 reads CASSDGPHVDGYTF. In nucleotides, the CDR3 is TGTGCCAGCAGTGATGGACCTCACGTTGATGGCTACACCTTC.

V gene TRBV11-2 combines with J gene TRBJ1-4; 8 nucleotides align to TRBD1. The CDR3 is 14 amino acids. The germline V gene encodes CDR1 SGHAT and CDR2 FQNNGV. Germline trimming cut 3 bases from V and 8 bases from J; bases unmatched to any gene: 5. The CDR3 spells CASSFGRGREKLFF. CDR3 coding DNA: TGTGCCAGCAGCTTCGGCAGGGGGCGGGAAAAACTGTTTTTT.